Listed below are T cell receptor beta chains from one sample, sequenced in a study of cytomegalovirus exposure and HLA in healthy donors. Generated by immunoSEQ multiplex PCR, the TCRdb table keeps only in-frame clones and is missing some. The sample shows about 260,000 clones, 65% to 85% of them seen only once. Sequencing input: PBMCs. These receptor sequences come from a female donor in good health and CMV-seronegative. CDR3s leave out the opening cysteine and the closing phenylalanine or tryptophan. Where a row states a size, it is once, few, many or the class of an expanded clone; other rows omit it.

V	length	J	size	CDR3
TRBV2	12	TRBJ1-6	NA	ASSDEVRNSPLH
TRBV6-1	12	TRBJ1-5	NA	ASSPTGPNQPQH
TRBV25-1	12	TRBJ2-7	NA	ASSGRAGAYEQY
TRBV9	11	TRBJ2-7	NA	ASSVGASGRMD
TRBV7-3	12	TRBJ2-5	few	ASSLRGEAETQY
TRBV7-9	13	TRBJ2-6	NA	ASSQGQAGANVLT
TRBV9	14	TRBJ2-1	NA	ASSVGGLAGAAEQF
TRBV28	13	TRBJ1-1	once	ASSVTQGSNTEAF
TRBV28	13	TRBJ2-3	NA	ASRLAGAETDTQY
TRBV6-5	12	TRBJ1-5	NA	ASSYGGGNQPQH
TRBV5-5	13	TRBJ2-7	NA	ASSPSTGLYYEQY
TRBV7-9	12	TRBJ2-7	NA	ASSLELASMEQY
TRBV27	16	TRBJ2-1	NA	ASSKGLAGGPRSNEQF
TRBV19	12	TRBJ2-7	NA	ASTSGWESYEQY
TRBV7-8	11	TRBJ2-1	NA	ASSRGQGHEQF
TRBV27	11	TRBJ1-1	few	ASSPDRYTEAF
TRBV9	12	NA	NA	ASSVGEGPYEQY
TRBV5-5	13	TRBJ2-5	NA	ASSGLLAGVETQY
TRBV5-1	13	TRBJ2-1	NA	ASRLAGVGPDEQF
TRBV12-5	9	TRBJ2-1	NA	ASVRGVEQF
TRBV4-1	15	TRBJ2-7	NA	ASSQVDLGLSYYEQY
TRBV5-1	13	TRBJ1-6	few	ASSLGGTALSPLH
TRBV6-6	11	TRBJ1-5	NA	ASSPGSYQPQH
TRBV20-1	8	TRBJ1-2	NA	SASGVGYT
TRBV28	12	TRBJ1-4	NA	ASSFSGKAYQLF
TRBV7-9	14	TRBJ1-2	NA	ASSHPFSQGSYGYT
TRBV9	10	TRBJ1-4	few	ARGGPSEKLF
TRBV28	13	TRBJ2-1	few	ASSDSGSSYNEQF
TRBV7-2	12	TRBJ1-4	NA	ASSLDPRDEKLF
TRBV11-3	14	TRBJ1-4	few	ASSVESQVLNEKLF
TRBV2	9	TRBJ1-1	few	ASSVDTEAF
TRBV7-6	13	TRBJ2-1	once	ASSRDDIDGGEQF